The 2 T cell receptor beta chains listed next were all sequenced from one sample in a study of shared clonotypes between healthy human individuals. Assay used: immunoSEQ multiplex PCR; TCRdb lists only in-frame clones, some missing. The sample yields approximately 500,000 clones, 90% to 96% seen once. The sequencing input was naive CD4+ T cells sorted from blood. Subset of the sample: CD45RA+ positively selected. These receptors were taken from a woman younger than 45 in good health.

This clone has more than one count but fewer than ten. The chain has TRBV2 and TRBJ1-4; no definite D call. This CDR3 spans 10 amino acids. Germline V gene sequence: CDR1 SNHLY, CDR2 FYNNEI. The ends were cut back, 10 bases at V and 4 bases at J, with 4 bases in the middle. CDR3 DNA sequence: TGTGCCACGTATAATGAAAAACTGTTTTTT. Protein product: CATYNEKLFF.

CDR3 bases: TGTGCCACCAGCAGAGGTTCCCTTGGGGTAAGCGAGCAGTACTTC. As protein: CATSRGSLGVSEQYF. The chain couples TRBV15 to TRBJ2-7; D is undetermined. Germline V gives CDR1 LNHNV, CDR2 YYDKDF (reference sequence). V lost 1 base, J lost 6 bases, and 16 bases lay in between. The CDR3 has 15 amino acids.